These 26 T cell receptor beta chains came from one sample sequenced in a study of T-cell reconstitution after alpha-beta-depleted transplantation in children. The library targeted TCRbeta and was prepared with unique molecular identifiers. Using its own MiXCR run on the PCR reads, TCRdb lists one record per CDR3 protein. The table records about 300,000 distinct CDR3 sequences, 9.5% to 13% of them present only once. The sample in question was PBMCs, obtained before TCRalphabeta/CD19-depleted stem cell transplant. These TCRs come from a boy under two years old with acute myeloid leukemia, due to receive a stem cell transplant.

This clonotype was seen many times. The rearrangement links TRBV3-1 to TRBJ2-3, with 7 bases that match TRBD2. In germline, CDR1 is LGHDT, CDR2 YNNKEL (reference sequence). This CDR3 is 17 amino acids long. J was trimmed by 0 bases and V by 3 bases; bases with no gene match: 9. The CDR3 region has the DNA TGTGCCAGCAGCCATTACCCTAGCGGACCTAGCACAGATACGCAGTATTTT. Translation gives CASSHYPSGPSTDTQYF.

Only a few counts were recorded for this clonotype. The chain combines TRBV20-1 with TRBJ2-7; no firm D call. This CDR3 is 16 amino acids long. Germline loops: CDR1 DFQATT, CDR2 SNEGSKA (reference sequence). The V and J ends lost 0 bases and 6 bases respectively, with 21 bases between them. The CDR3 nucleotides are TGCAGTGCTAGAGATCCCCGCCGGGTAGAAGAAACCGAGCAGTACTTC. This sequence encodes CSARDPRRVEETEQYF.

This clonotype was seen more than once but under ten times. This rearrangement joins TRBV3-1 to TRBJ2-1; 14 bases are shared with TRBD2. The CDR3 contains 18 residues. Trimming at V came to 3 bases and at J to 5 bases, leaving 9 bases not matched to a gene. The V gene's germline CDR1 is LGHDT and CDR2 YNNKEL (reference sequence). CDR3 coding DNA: TGTGCCAGCAGCCAGGGGACTAGCGGGAGACGTGATCACAATGAGCAGTTCTTC. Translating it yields CASSQGTSGRRDHNEQFF.

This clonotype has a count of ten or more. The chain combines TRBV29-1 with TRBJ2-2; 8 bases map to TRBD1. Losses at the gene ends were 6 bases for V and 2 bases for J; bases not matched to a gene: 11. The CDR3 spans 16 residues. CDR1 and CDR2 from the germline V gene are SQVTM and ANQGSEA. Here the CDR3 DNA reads TGCAGCGTGAAAAACCGGACAGGGAGAAACACCGGGGAGCTGTTTTTT. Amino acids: CSVKNRTGRNTGELFF.

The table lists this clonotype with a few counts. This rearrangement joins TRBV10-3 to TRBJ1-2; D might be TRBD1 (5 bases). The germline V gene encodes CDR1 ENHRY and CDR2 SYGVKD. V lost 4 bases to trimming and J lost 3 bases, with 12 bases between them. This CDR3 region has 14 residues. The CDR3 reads CAISGTRVDYGYTF. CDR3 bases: TGTGCCATCAGTGGGACCAGGGTGGACTATGGCTACACCTTC.

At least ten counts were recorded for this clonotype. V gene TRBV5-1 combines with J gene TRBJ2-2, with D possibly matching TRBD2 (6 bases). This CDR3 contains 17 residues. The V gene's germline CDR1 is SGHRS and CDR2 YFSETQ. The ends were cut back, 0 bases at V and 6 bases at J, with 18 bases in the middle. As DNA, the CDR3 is TGCGCCAGCAGCTTGGGAGACGCGGGGCAGAGGGCCGGGGAGCTGTTTTTT. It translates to CASSLGDAGQRAGELFF.

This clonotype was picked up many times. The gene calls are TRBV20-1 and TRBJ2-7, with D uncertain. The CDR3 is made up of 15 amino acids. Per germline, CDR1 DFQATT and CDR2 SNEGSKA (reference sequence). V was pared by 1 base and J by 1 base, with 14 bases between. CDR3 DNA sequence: TGCAGTGCTAGAGCCGCTTCTTCGGCGTCCTACGAGCAGTACTTC. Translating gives CSARAASSASYEQYF.

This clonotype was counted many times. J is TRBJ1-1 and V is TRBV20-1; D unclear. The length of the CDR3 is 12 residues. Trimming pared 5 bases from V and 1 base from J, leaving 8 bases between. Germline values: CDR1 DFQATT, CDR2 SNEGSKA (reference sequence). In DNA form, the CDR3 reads TGCAGTGCTCTCCAACAGAACACTGAAGCTTTCTTT. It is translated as CSALQQNTEAFF.

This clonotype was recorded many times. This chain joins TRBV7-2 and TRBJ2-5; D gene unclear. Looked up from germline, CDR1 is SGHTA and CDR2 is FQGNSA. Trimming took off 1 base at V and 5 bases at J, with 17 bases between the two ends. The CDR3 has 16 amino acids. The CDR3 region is CASSLESRSVRETQYF. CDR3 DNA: TGTGCCAGCAGCTTAGAATCCAGGTCGGTCCGTGAGACCCAGTACTTC. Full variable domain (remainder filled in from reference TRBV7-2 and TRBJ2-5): GAGVSQSPSNKVTEKGKDVELRCDPISGHTALYWYRQSLGQGLEFLIYFQGNSAPDKSGLPSDRFSAERTGGSVSTLTIQRTQQEDSAVYLCASSLESRSVRETQYFGPGTRLLVL.

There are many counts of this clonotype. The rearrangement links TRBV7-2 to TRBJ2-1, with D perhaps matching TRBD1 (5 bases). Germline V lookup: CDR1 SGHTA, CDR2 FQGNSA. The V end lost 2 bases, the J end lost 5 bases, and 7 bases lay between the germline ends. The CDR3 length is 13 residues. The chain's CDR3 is CASSLSRDNEQFF. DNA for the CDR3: TGTGCCAGCAGCTTAAGCAGGGACAATGAGCAGTTCTTC.

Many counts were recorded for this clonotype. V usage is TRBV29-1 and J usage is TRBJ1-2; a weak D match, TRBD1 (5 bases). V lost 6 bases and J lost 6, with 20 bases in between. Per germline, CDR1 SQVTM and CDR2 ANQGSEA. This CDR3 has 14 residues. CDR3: CSVGDDRLKHGYTF. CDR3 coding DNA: TGCAGCGTGGGGGACGATAGGCTTAAGCATGGCTACACCTTC.

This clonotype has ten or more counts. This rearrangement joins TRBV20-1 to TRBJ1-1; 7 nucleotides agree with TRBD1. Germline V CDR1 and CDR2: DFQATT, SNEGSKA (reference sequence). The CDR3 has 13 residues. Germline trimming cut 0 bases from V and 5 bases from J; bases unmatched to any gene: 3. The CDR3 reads CSAREQGRTEAFF. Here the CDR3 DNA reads TGCAGTGCTAGAGAACAGGGGCGGACTGAAGCTTTCTTT.

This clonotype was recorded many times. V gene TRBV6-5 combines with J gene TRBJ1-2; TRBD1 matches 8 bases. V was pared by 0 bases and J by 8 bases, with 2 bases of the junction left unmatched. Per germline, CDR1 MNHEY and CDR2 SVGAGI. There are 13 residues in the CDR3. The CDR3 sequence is CASSYSTGEGYTF. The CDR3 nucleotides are TGTGCCAGCAGTTACTCGACAGGGGAAGGCTACACCTTC.

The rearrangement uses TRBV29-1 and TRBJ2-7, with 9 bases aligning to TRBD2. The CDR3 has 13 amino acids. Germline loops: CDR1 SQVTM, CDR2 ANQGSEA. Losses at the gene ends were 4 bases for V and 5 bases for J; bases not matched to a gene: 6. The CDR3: CSVAEAGGHEQYF. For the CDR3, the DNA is TGCAGCGTTGCGGAAGCGGGGGGCCACGAGCAGTACTTC.

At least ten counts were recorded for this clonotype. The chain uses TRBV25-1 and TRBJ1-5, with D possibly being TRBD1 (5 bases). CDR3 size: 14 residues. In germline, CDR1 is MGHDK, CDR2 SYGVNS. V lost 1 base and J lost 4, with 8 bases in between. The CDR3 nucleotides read TGTGCCAGCAGTGAATCAAGGGGAAATCAGCCCCAGCATTTT. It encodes CASSESRGNQPQHF.

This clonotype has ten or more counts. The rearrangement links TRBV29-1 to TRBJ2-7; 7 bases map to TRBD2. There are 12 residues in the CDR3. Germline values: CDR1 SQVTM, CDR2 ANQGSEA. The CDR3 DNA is TGCAGTGGTCGGACTAGTGGGTACGAGCAGTACTTC. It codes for CSGRTSGYEQYF.

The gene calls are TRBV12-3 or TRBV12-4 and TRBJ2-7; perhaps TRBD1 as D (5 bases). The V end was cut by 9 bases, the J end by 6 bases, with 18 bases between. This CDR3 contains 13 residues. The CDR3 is CASTTQDRGEQYF. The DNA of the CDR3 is TGTGCCAGTACGACCCAAGACAGAGGCGAGCAGTACTTC.

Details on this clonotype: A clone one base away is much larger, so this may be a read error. Here the CDR3 DNA reads TGCGCCAGCAGCCCAGCGGGATCGGATGAGCAGTTCTTC. The encoded protein is CASSPAGSDEQFF. This sequence joins TRBV4-3 and TRBJ2-1; TRBD2 matches at 7 bases. Per the germline V gene, CDR1 is LGHNA and CDR2 is YSLEER. The CDR3 runs 13 residues. J was trimmed by 8 bases and V by 4 bases; bases with no gene match: 5.

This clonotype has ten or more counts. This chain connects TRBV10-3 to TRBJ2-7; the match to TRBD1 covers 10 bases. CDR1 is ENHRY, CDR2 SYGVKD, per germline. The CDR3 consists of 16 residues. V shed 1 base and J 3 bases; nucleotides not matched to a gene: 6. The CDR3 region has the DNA TGTGCCATCAGTGAGTGGGAGGGACAGGGGATCTACGAGCAGTACTTC. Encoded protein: CAISEWEGQGIYEQYF.

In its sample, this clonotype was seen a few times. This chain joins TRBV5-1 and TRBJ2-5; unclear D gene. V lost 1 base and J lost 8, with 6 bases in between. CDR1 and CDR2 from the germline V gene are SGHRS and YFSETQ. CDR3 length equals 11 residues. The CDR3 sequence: CASSLKSTQYF. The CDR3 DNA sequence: TGCGCCAGCAGCTTGAAAAGCACCCAGTACTTC.

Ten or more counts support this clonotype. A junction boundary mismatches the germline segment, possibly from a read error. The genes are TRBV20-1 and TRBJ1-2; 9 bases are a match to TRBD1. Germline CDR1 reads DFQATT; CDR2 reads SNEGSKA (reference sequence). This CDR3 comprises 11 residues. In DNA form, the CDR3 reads TGCAGTGCTCCTAGGACAGGGGAGGAATCCTTC. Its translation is CSAPRTGEESF.

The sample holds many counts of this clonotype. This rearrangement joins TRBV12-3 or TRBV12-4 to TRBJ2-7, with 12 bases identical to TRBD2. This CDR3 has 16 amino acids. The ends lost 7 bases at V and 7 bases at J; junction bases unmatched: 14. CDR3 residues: CASTRLAGVNVGEQYF. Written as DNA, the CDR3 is TGTGCCAGCACCAGACTAGCGGGAGTAAACGTGGGAGAGCAGTACTTC.

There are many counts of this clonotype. CDR3 nucleotide sequence: TGTGCCAGCAGCCAGTCGAAGACAGGTTCGGTGTATAGCAATCAGCCCCAGCATTTT. The encoded protein is CASSQSKTGSVYSNQPQHF. V gene TRBV14 combines with J gene TRBJ1-5; perhaps TRBD1 as D (6 bases). CDR1 is SGHDN and CDR2 is FVKESK in the germline V gene. Trimming removed 3 bases from V and 0 bases from J, with 21 bases in between. This CDR3 has 19 amino acids. Full variable domain (remainder filled in from reference TRBV14 and TRBJ1-5): EAGVTQFPSHSVIEKGQTVTLRCDPISGHDNLYWYRRVMGKEIKFLLHFVKESKQDESGMPNNRFLAERTGGTYSTLKVQPAELEDSGVYFCASSQSKTGSVYSNQPQHFGDGTRLSIL.

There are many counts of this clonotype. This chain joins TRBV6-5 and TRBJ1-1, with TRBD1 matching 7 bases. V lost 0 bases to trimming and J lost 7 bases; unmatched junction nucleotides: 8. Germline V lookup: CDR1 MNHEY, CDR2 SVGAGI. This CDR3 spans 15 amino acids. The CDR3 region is CASSYSTRGKVEAFF. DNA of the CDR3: TGTGCCAGCAGTTACTCGACCAGGGGGAAGGTTGAAGCTTTCTTT.

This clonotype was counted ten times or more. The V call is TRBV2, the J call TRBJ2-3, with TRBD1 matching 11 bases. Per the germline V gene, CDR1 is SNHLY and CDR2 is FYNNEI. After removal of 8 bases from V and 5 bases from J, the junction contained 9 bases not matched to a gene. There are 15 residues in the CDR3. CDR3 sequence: CASAKDRGLRDTQYF. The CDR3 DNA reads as TGTGCCAGCGCGAAGGACAGGGGGCTAAGAGATACGCAGTATTTT.

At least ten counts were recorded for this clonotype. The CDR3 region has the DNA TGTGCCAGCAGCAATATGGTGGGACGGGATGAGCAGTTCTTC. Amino acid sequence: CASSNMVGRDEQFF. This chain uses TRBV11-3 with TRBJ2-1; D is possibly TRBD1 or TRBD2 (5 bases each). The ends were cut back, 5 bases at V and 8 bases at J, with 16 bases in the middle. This CDR3 region has 14 residues. Germline V gene data show CDR1 as SGHNT and CDR2 as YENEEA.